One sample yielded the 28 T cell receptor beta chains listed below, sequenced in a study of CD8 T cells in ankylosing spondylitis. Each CDR3 protein gets one entry after TCRdb re-called the 5' RACE reads with MiXCR. The sample lists some 290,000 distinct CDR3 sequences, 15% to 20% seen once, with about 8% in the top ten. Sequencing was performed on blood, either unsorted or a sorted T cell fraction (not recorded which). These receptors were taken from a male donor with ankylosing spondylitis or in good health (not recorded which).

The table lists this clonotype with a few counts. This rearrangement joins TRBV10-3 to TRBJ2-1; the D gene could be TRBD1 or TRBD2 (5 bases each). The CDR3 sequence is 14 residues long. The germline V gene encodes CDR1 ENHRY and CDR2 SYGVKD. V was trimmed by 3 bases and J by 7 bases, leaving 13 bases between them. The CDR3, as DNA: TGTGCCATCAGTGATGGGGGTAGGTCGAATGAGCAGTTCTTC. Protein: CAISDGGRSNEQFF.

At least ten counts were recorded for this clonotype. J is TRBJ2-2 and V is TRBV24-1, with 9 bases that match TRBD2. Germline CDR1 and CDR2: KGHDR and SFDVKD. With V trimmed by 5 bases and J by 4 bases, 4 bases remained unmatched. This CDR3 is 15 amino acids long. CDR3 in amino acids: CATSAVSGSTGELFF. The CDR3 nucleotides are TGTGCCACCAGTGCGGTTAGCGGGAGCACCGGGGAGCTGTTTTTT.

The chain is built from TRBV20-1 and TRBJ2-7; no clear D. Trimming stripped 0 bases from V and 5 bases from J, with 5 bases between. CDR1 and CDR2 from the germline V gene are DFQATT and SNEGSKA (reference sequence). This CDR3 is 11 amino acids long. For the CDR3, the DNA is TGCAGTGCTAGAGATCGTCACGAGCAGTACGTC. It translates to CSARDRHEQYV.

This clonotype has a count of ten or more. This rearrangement joins TRBV5-1 to TRBJ2-5, with a possible D match to TRBD2 (5 bases). V lost 7 bases and J 2 bases, leaving 18 bases between the germline ends. The germline V gene encodes CDR1 SGHRS and CDR2 YFSETQ. The CDR3 length is 15 residues. The CDR3 loop is CASRKIGEEQETQYF. The CDR3 DNA sequence: TGCGCCAGCCGAAAAATCGGGGAAGAACAAGAGACCCAGTACTTC.

Points on this clonotype: A much larger clone differs by one base, so this may be a read error. The chain combines TRBV29-1 with TRBJ1-5; D unclear. From germline, CDR1 is SQVTM and CDR2 ANQGSEA. The CDR3 extends over 14 amino acids. Here the CDR3 reads CSATTTSSNQLQHF. As DNA, the CDR3 is TGCAGCGCGACCACGACTTCTAGCAATCAGCTCCAGCATTTT.

This clonotype was picked up a small number of times. The DNA of the CDR3 is TGCAGCGTTGAAACGAGGGATTCGGTGGGCTACACCTTC. Residues: CSVETRDSVGYTF. This chain uses TRBV29-1 with TRBJ1-2; D gene ambiguous. Trimming removed 2 bases at V and 8 bases at J, with 15 bases between. This CDR3 comprises 13 residues. Germline CDR1 is SQVTM and CDR2 is ANQGSEA. The complete variable domain, with remaining parts taken from reference TRBV29-1 and TRBJ1-2, reads SAVISQKPSRDICQRGTSLTIQCQVDSQVTMMFWYRQQPGQSLTLIATANQGSEATYESGFVIDKFPISRPNLTFSTLTVSNMSPEDSSIYLCSVETRDSVGYTFGSGTRLTVV.

This clonotype turned up a few times. V usage is TRBV7-2 and J usage is TRBJ1-2; the match to TRBD1 covers 9 bases. The germline CDR1 and CDR2 sequences are SGHTA and FQGNSA. Unmatched junction bases numbered 8, after V lost 5 bases and J lost 7 bases. The CDR3 consists of 14 residues. The CDR3 nucleotides read TGTGCCAGCAGCCCGGGACAGGGTCGGGGTGGCTACACCTTC. Translating it yields CASSPGQGRGGYTF.

This clonotype appeared a few times. The chain recombines TRBV18 with TRBJ1-2; D is unresolved. The germline V gene has CDR1 KGHSH and CDR2 LQKENI. With 3 bases removed from V and 3 bases from J, the gap between germline ends came to 8 bases. This CDR3 contains 13 residues. The CDR3 DNA reads TGTGCCAGCTCACCGGACCAAGACTATGGCTACACCTTC. Translation gives CASSPDQDYGYTF.

This clonotype was detected ten times or more. The chain recombines TRBV2 with TRBJ2-2; possibly TRBD2 for D (5 bases). The CDR3 has 14 amino acids. CDR1 and CDR2 from the germline V gene are SNHLY and FYNNEI. V lost 7 bases, J lost 6 bases, and 15 bases lay in between. The chain's CDR3 is CASKVLSGAGELFF. The CDR3 nucleotides are TGTGCCAGCAAAGTGTTATCCGGGGCCGGGGAGCTGTTTTTT.

This clonotype came up a few times. The chain joins TRBV20-1 to TRBJ2-3, with D hard to call. V lost 3 bases, J lost 6 bases, and 13 bases lay in between. Germline V gene data show CDR1 as DFQATT and CDR2 as SNEGSKA (reference sequence). The CDR3 spans 13 residues. CDR3 bases: TGCAGTGCTAGCGATACCCCGACGGATACGCAGTATTTT. It is translated as CSASDTPTDTQYF.

The chain recombines TRBV12-3 or TRBV12-4 with TRBJ1-6; D gene unclear. V shed 3 bases and J shed 10 bases, with 10 bases lying between them. The CDR3 length is 13 residues. This CDR3 is CASSFGLRSPLHF. The CDR3, as DNA: TGTGCCAGCAGTTTCGGGTTGCGCTCACCCCTCCACTTT.

Only a few counts were recorded for this clonotype. The chain recombines TRBV7-9 with TRBJ1-1; possibly TRBD1 for D (6 bases). V lost 1 base and J 5 bases, leaving 14 bases between the germline ends. Germline loops: CDR1 SEHNR, CDR2 FQNEAQ (reference sequence). This CDR3 spans 15 amino acids. The CDR3 bases are TGTGCCAGCAGCTTAGTTATAGGGGGATGGACTGAAGCTTTCTTT. Translation: CASSLVIGGWTEAFF.

The rearrangement links TRBV20-1 to TRBJ2-5; D tentatively fits TRBD1 or TRBD2 (5 bases each). The ends were cut back, 1 base at V and 2 bases at J, with 11 bases in the middle. The CDR3 contains 14 residues. The germline CDR1 and CDR2 sequences are DFQATT and SNEGSKA (reference sequence). The chain's CDR3 is CSARAQGRQETQYF. The CDR3 DNA follows: TGCAGTGCTAGAGCGCAGGGACGGCAAGAGACCCAGTACTTC.

The CDR3 DNA reads as TGCGCCAGCAGCTTGGCAGGTTGGGAGCAGTACGTC. Its translation is CASSLAGWEQYV. The chain uses TRBV5-1 and TRBJ2-7; D gene uncertain. V shed 0 bases and J shed 7 bases, with 8 bases lying between them. The CDR3 runs to 12 residues. CDR1 and CDR2 from the germline V gene are SGHRS and YFSETQ.

A note on this clonotype: One junction end disagrees with the germline gene, perhaps due to a read error. The chain carries TRBV7-7 and TRBJ2-1; tentatively, D is TRBD2 (5 bases). CDR1 is SSHAT, CDR2 FNYEAQ, per germline (reference sequence). The CDR3 is 12 amino acids. The CDR3 here is CASSSKGREQFF. The CDR3 DNA sequence: TGTGCTAGCAGCTCTAAAGGGAGAGAGCAGTTCTTC. Drawing the rest from reference TRBV7-7 and TRBJ2-1, the complete variable domain is GAGVSQSPRYKVTKRGQDVTLRCDPISSHATLYWYQQALGQGPEFLTYFNYEAQPDKSGLPSDRFSAERPEGSISTLTIQRTEQRDSAMYRCASSSKGREQFFGPGTRLTVL.

The chain is built from TRBV5-1 and TRBJ1-2; 7 nucleotides line up with TRBD1. CDR3 size: 14 residues. Germline V gene lookup returns CDR1 SGHRS and CDR2 YFSETQ. Unmatched junction bases numbered 8, after V lost 1 base and J lost 8 bases. CDR3: CASSLTTTGVGYTF. The CDR3 region has the DNA TGCGCCAGCAGCTTGACCACTACAGGGGTCGGCTACACCTTC.

The rearrangement uses TRBV5-1 and TRBJ1-6; D is undetermined. Germline lookup yields CDR1 SGHRS and CDR2 YFSETQ. V lost 0 bases, J lost 8 bases, and 6 bases lay in between. This CDR3 contains 13 residues. The CDR3 sequence: CASSLAFDSPLHF. The CDR3 bases are TGCGCCAGCAGCTTGGCCTTTGATTCACCCCTCCACTTT.

The chain is built from TRBV29-1 and TRBJ2-4; D possibly matches TRBD1 or TRBD2 (6 bases each). The CDR3 extends over 14 amino acids. Per germline, CDR1 SQVTM and CDR2 ANQGSEA. Trimming removed 4 bases at V and 3 bases at J, with 13 bases between. The CDR3 here is CSVVGGRDKNIQYF. The DNA for the CDR3 is TGCAGCGTTGTAGGGGGGCGGGACAAAAACATTCAGTACTTC.

This chain uses TRBV21-1 with TRBJ1-3; no check of the table's D call, TRBD1, against the DNA was made. TRBV21-1 is termed a pseudogene. This CDR3 spans 21 amino acids. The CDR3 nucleotides read TGTGCCAGCAGCAAAGGAAAGAAGAAAAGTCAGGGGGCGGTAAGAGGAAACACCATATATTTT. Protein product: CASSKGKKKSQGAVRGNTIYF.

This clonotype was found a few times. The chain is built from TRBV5-6 and TRBJ2-2; D is possibly TRBD2 (5 bases). Germline V gives CDR1 SGHDT, CDR2 YYEEEE. Trimming stripped 1 base from V and 0 bases from J, with 10 bases between. The CDR3 extends over 16 amino acids. DNA for the CDR3: TGTGCCAGCAGCTTGTACGGGGTCGCGAACACCGGGGAGCTGTTTTTT. It is translated as CASSLYGVANTGELFF.

The gene calls are TRBV7-6 and TRBJ2-7; 8 bases map to TRBD1. The trim removed 8 bases at V and 5 bases at J, leaving 14 bases unmatched. CDR3 length: 15 amino acids. From germline, CDR1 is SGHVS and CDR2 FNYEAQ. Here the CDR3 reads CASLGSGGQPDEQYV. CDR3 sequence (DNA): TGTGCCAGCCTTGGTTCAGGGGGCCAACCGGACGAGCAGTACGTC.

V is TRBV19 and J is TRBJ1-1; 7 bases fit TRBD1. CDR3 length: 15 amino acids. CDR1 is LNHDA, CDR2 SQIVND, per germline (reference sequence). The V segment lost 2 bases and the J segment 6 bases; nucleotides outside the gene matches: 9. CDR3 DNA sequence: TGTGCCAGTAGTATAACGGGACAGTCGGGGGCTGAAGCTTTCTTT. This translates into CASSITGQSGAEAFF.

This sequence joins TRBV12-3 or TRBV12-4 and TRBJ2-2; D unresolved. There are 15 residues in the CDR3. Trimming stripped 6 bases from V and 10 bases from J, with 21 bases between. CDR3 nucleotide sequence: TGTGCCAGCAGCACTGCCCGAACCAACCTTGAGGAGCTGTTTTTT. Its protein is CASSTARTNLEELFF.

The V gene is TRBV7-3, the J gene TRBJ1-5; no clear D. V lost 3 bases and J lost 6, with 21 bases in between. CDR3 size: 17 residues. Germline V lookup: CDR1 SGHTA, CDR2 FQGTGA. This chain's CDR3 is CASSFNLMVRRSQPQHF. In nucleotides, the CDR3 is TGTGCCAGCAGCTTTAATCTAATGGTAAGGCGGAGTCAGCCCCAGCATTTT.

This chain connects TRBV7-6 to TRBJ1-3, with TRBD1 identical over 10 bases. The trim removed 2 bases at V and 2 bases at J, leaving 3 bases unmatched. The CDR3 covers 16 residues. CDR1 and CDR2 (germline): SGHVS, FNYEAQ. The CDR3 DNA is TGTGCCAGCAGCTTATCAGGGACAGGGGCTGGAAACACCATATATTTT. Translated, it gives CASSLSGTGAGNTIYF.

This clonotype was counted at least ten times. This chain links TRBV5-1 with TRBJ2-2; D not resolved. Germline V lookup: CDR1 SGHRS, CDR2 YFSETQ. Trimming removed 0 bases from V and 4 bases from J, with 4 bases in between. This CDR3 comprises 13 residues. The CDR3 region is CASSLATTGELFF. The CDR3, as DNA: TGCGCCAGCAGCTTGGCGACCACCGGGGAGCTGTTTTTT.

The rearrangement joins TRBV10-3 to TRBJ2-1, with TRBD2 identical over 9 bases. Germline V gene lookup returns CDR1 ENHRY and CDR2 SYGVKD. After removal of 2 bases from V and 6 bases from J, the junction contained 5 bases not matched to a gene. The CDR3 sequence is 15 residues long. CDR3 sequence reads: CAISELGTSSNEQFF. CDR3 bases: TGTGCCATCAGTGAGCTGGGGACTAGCAGCAATGAGCAGTTCTTC.

This clonotype was observed a handful of times. The chain uses TRBV10-2 and TRBJ2-7; a possible D gene is TRBD2 (5 bases). Trimming removed 10 bases from V and 3 bases from J, with 19 bases in between. Germline V gene lookup returns CDR1 WSHSY and CDR2 SAAADI. The CDR3 contains 14 residues. For the CDR3, the DNA is TGCGCCAACACCGTTGTAGACTACCTCTACGAGCAGTACGTC. Translation gives CANTVVDYLYEQYV.